The 6 T cell receptor beta chains below were found in one sample sequenced in a study of CD8+ T cells in alopecia areata. Sequencing used cDNA as its template, made by extracting RNA and reverse transcribing it. TCRdb's copy holds only in-frame clones and misses some; the assay was immunoSEQ multiplex PCR. This sample carries 160,000 or so clones, less than 65% of them seen once, and the ten largest clones take around 19%. Sequencing was performed on CD8+ T cells sorted from blood, taken at week 0. The receptors stem from a human donor with alopecia areata.

The CDR3 sequence is CASRMGQTNTGELFF. CDR3 coding DNA: TGTGCCAGCCGGATGGGGCAGACCAACACCGGGGAGCTGTTTTTT. The chain is built from TRBV13 and TRBJ2-2, with a tentative D call TRBD1 (5 bases). This CDR3 contains 15 residues. Trimming cost V 8 bases and J 2 bases, with 15 bases left between them. CDR1 is PRHDT, CDR2 FYEKMQ, per germline (reference sequence). The whole variable domain, remainder taken from reference TRBV13 and TRBJ2-2, is AAGVIQSPRHLIKEKRETATLKCYPIPRHDTVYWYQQGPGQDPQFLISFYEKMQSDKGSIPDRFSAQQFSDYHSELNMSSLELGDSALYFCASRMGQTNTGELFFGEGSRLTVL.

Here the CDR3 reads CASRYMSSYEQYF. The CDR3 DNA is TGTGCCAGCAGATATATGAGCTCCTACGAGCAGTACTTC. This chain joins TRBV7-2 and TRBJ2-7; D call uncertain. CDR3 length equals 13 residues. Germline V gives CDR1 SGHTA, CDR2 FQGNSA. Trimming shortened V by 6 bases and J by 0 bases, and 9 bases separated the two germline ends.

This clone has just a few counts. This chain uses TRBV27 with TRBJ2-4; no firm D call. The CDR3 spans 13 residues. V lost 6 bases, J lost 6 bases, and 12 bases lay in between. Looked up from germline, CDR1 is MNHEY and CDR2 is SMNVEV (reference sequence). CDR3 loop: CASSPKERNIQYF. The CDR3 DNA sequence: TGTGCCAGCAGCCCTAAAGAGAGAAACATTCAGTACTTC.

The genes are TRBV29-1 and TRBJ2-5; 7 bases map to TRBD1. The J call may be faulty, since TRBJ2-7 better matches the DNA end. Germline values: CDR1 SQVTM, CDR2 ANQGSEA. The CDR3 covers 13 residues. The CDR3 DNA follows: TGCAGCGTTGAAACCGGGACAGACTACGAGCAGTACTTC. Translation: CSVETGTDYEQYF.

The genes are TRBV29-1 and TRBJ1-1; no reliable D call. Per the germline V gene, CDR1 is SQVTM and CDR2 is ANQGSEA. CDR3 length: 8 amino acids. Deletions cut 7 bases from V and 9 bases from J, with 6 bases between. CDR3 DNA: TGCAGCGGTGGGCAAGCTTTCTTT. It encodes CSGGQAFF.

The CDR3 bases are TGTGCCAGCAGGATTTTCCGGGACAGGGGCACAGATACGCAGTATTTT. It is translated as CASRIFRDRGTDTQYF. The chain employs TRBV28 and TRBJ2-3; 9 bases align to TRBD1. The CDR3 spans 16 residues. The V gene's germline CDR1 is MDHEN and CDR2 SYDVKM. Unmatched junction bases numbered 8, after V lost 6 bases and J lost 1 base.